This T cell receptor beta chain comes out of a study of blood T cell repertoires in COVID-19 (TCRdb year 2020). At the level of the whole study: Samples covering the acute and convalescent phases of COVID-19 were provided by collaborators in the United States, Italy and Spain. The dataset comprised deeply sampled blood TCRbeta repertoires from subjects exposed to, actively infected with, or recovered from COVID-19. The repertoires were released in a freely available public database intended as a resource for research on the immune response to SARS-CoV-2. Nearly every sample came with metadata listing a de-identified subject ID, COVID-19 status, age in years and sex. The samples were drawn from the first 160 participants of the ongoing ImmuneRACE study and from roughly 1,300 subjects provided by 6 global collaborators. The material from the prospective study consisted of cDNA or gDNA derived from T cells, B-cell-depleted T cells, or PBMCs. Where HLA class I and class II types were available, the types were taken from metadata supplied by the sample provider, not from assay-based typing. The study at large found these results: The amount of clinical and demographic metadata varied by source and participant and was provided uncurated.

Remarks on this clone: Which antigen it targets is not known. No base-level quality is on record; no much larger clone is a single base apart.

Participants in the prospective study were aged about 18 to 100 years, lived in more than 20 United States geographic areas, and enrolled through a virtual design. To assign participants to cohorts, the prospective study relied on clinical history that participants themselves reported in a screening survey and a study questionnaire. ImmuneRACE Cohort 3 recovered participants were defined by two consecutive negative NP/OP PCR tests, healthcare professional clearance, or symptom resolution. In the prospective study, mobile phlebotomists collected whole blood, serum and a nasopharyngeal or oropharyngeal swab from each participant. Additional blood draws and questionnaires over an approximately two-month period could optionally be provided by prospective study participants. Before DNA extraction, blood samples from the prospective study were shipped at room temperature or frozen. TCRbeta CDR3 regions were amplified from genomic DNA using the immunoSEQ Assay, a bias-controlled multiplex PCR. As for the authors' bioinformatics: Nucleated cell counts per sample were estimated from amplification of reference gene primers within the assay. To quantify the absolute abundance of each unique TCRbeta CDR3 rearrangement, sequence reads were collapsed and filtered. Productive Simpson clonality was computed per sample as the square root of Simpson's diversity index over productive rearrangements. As stored in TCRdb, this immuneACCESS dataset retains in-frame rearrangements with V and J assigned. A fraction of the clones does not appear; measured against another copy, unresolved V genes explain less than half of the discrepancy, and the remainder lacks a known reason. V and J calls and clone size are copied from that table; D and trimming were computed from the DNA. This sample is represented by about 160,000 clones; 85% to 90% of them were singletons. More than 6.5% of the sample belongs to the ten largest clones.

This receptor was identified in a woman between 50 and 59 years old who had recovered from COVID-19. Sequenced input: PBMCs or T cells enriched from blood (not recorded which).

This receptor has the CDR3 CASWRESYNEQFF. The nucleotide sequence reads TGTGCCAGCTGGCGGGAGTCCTACAATGAGCAGTTCTTC. This sequence uses TRBV6-5 and TRBJ2-1; 7 bases in the middle match TRBD2. According to the germline V gene, CDR1 reads MNHEY and CDR2 reads SVGAGI. Compared with germline, V lacks 8 bases and J lacks 1 base; bases without a gene match: 2. The CDR3 measures 13 amino acids from cysteine to phenylalanine. Only the CDR3 region is kept as DNA, spanning 39 bases read in frame from base 1.